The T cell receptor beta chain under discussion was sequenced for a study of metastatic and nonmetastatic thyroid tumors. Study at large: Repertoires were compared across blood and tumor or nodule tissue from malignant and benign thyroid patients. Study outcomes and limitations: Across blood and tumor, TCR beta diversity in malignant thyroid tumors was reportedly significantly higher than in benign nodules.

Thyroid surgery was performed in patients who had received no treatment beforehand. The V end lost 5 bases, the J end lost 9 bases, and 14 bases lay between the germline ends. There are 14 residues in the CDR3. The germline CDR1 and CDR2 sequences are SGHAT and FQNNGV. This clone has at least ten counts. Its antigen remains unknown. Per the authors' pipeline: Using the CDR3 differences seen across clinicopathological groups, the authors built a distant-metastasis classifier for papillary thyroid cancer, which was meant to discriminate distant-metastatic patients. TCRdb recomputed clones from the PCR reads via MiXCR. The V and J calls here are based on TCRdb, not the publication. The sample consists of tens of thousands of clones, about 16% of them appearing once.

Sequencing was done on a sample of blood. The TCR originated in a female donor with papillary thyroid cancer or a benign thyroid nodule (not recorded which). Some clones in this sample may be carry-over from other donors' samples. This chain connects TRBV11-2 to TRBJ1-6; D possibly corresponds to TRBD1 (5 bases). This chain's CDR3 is CASSSRDLGSPLHF. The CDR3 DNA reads TGTGCCAGCAGCAGCAGGGACTTAGGTTCACCCCTCCACTTT.